A single sample gave rise to the 18 T cell receptor beta chains below, sequenced in a study of T cells in Graves' hyperthyroidism and ophthalmopathy. TCR beta CDR3 regions were amplified from RNA. When the TCR CDR3 underwent first-round RT-PCR, the HTBI primer set was used. TCRdb reprocessed the multiplex PCR reads with MiXCR, giving one entry per CDR3 protein. Of around 800,000 distinct CDR3 sequences listed, roughly 40% were seen once; the top ten hold more than 7%. The sequenced sample consisted of blood. The receptor source for this set is a young man with Graves' hyperthyroidism.

V usage is TRBV29-1 and J usage is TRBJ2-3; D may match TRBD1 or TRBD2 (5 bases each). Germline CDR1 reads SQVTM; CDR2 reads ANQGSEA. Trimming took 7 bases from V and 2 from J, leaving 10 bases between them. The CDR3 consists of 12 residues. CDR3 DNA: TGCAGCGATTCCGGGACCACAGATACGCAGTATTTT. The encoded protein is CSDSGTTDTQYF.

This clonotype was counted between two and nine times. The junction departs from germline at one end; a sequencing error may be responsible. This chain links TRBV4-1 with TRBJ2-7; D call uncertain. The CDR3 has 10 amino acids. Germline CDR1 MGHRA, CDR2 YSYEKL. The CDR3, as DNA: TGTGCCAGCAGCAACCCCGAGCAGTACTTC. This sequence encodes CASSNPEQYF.

As to this clonotype: A read error may explain this, as a much larger clone is one base away. This CDR3 is missing its conserved last phenylalanine or tryptophan, likely due to a read error. The rearrangement joins TRBV7-3 to TRBJ1-1; no firm D call. Germline values: CDR1 SGHTA, CDR2 FQGTGA. CDR3 size: 13 residues. Trimming shortened V by 5 bases and J by 0 bases, and 7 bases separated the two germline ends. CDR3 bases: TGTGCCAGCAGCCATTGGATGAACACTGAAGCTTTCCTT. This encodes CASSHWMNTEAFL.

This clonotype was counted a few times. V is TRBV6-2 or TRBV6-3 and J is TRBJ2-5, with D possibly being TRBD2 (6 bases). Germline V gives CDR1 MNHEY, CDR2 SVGEGT. V lost 2 bases to trimming and J lost 11 bases, with 18 bases between them. The CDR3 has 14 amino acids. The CDR3 bases are TGTGCCAGCAGTTACAGCCGGGAGAGGGAGGAGCAGTACTTC. It codes for CASSYSREREEQYF.

This clonotype showed up many times. The chain uses TRBV10-3 and TRBJ2-2; tentatively, D is TRBD1 or TRBD2 (6 bases each). The CDR3 is 12 residues long. Germline CDR1 reads ENHRY; CDR2 reads SYGVKD. Trimming removed 7 bases at V and 5 bases at J, with 8 bases between. The CDR3 region has the DNA TGTGCCATCAAAGGGGGGACCGGGGAGCTGTTTTTT. Residues: CAIKGGTGELFF.

This chain joins TRBV9 and TRBJ1-5, with D tentatively TRBD1 (6 bases). This CDR3 comprises 15 residues. With 7 bases removed from V and 3 bases from J, the gap between germline ends came to 17 bases. Germline lookup yields CDR1 SGDLS and CDR2 YYNGEE. The CDR3 reads CASSGAGPNNQPQHF. The CDR3 nucleotides read TGTGCCAGCTCAGGGGCGGGCCCTAACAATCAGCCCCAGCATTTT.

This clonotype was found once. The V gene is TRBV4-1, the J gene TRBJ2-5; TRBD2 is a possible D gene (5 bases). V dropped 3 bases and J dropped 2 bases, with 16 bases sitting between them. The CDR3 loop spans 16 amino acids. Looked up from germline, CDR1 is MGHRA and CDR2 is YSYEKL. The CDR3 reads CASSHRDYYTQETQYF. CDR3 nucleotides: TGCGCCAGCAGCCACCGGGATTACTACACTCAAGAGACCCAGTACTTC.

The chain uses TRBV20-1 and TRBJ1-5; TRBD1 matches at 8 bases. Germline assignment: CDR1 DFQATT and CDR2 SNEGSKA (reference sequence). V lost 0 bases to trimming and J lost 1 base; unmatched junction nucleotides: 5. The CDR3 sequence is 16 residues long. The CDR3 is CSARDPGQGSNQPQHF. DNA for the CDR3: TGCAGTGCTAGAGATCCAGGACAGGGAAGCAATCAGCCCCAGCATTTT.

This clonotype was seen just once. The rearrangement joins TRBV7-9 to TRBJ2-5; D is tentatively TRBD1 or TRBD2 (5 bases each). The germline gives CDR1 SEHNR, CDR2 FQNEAQ (reference sequence). The CDR3 is 13 residues long. The V end was cut by 6 bases, the J end by 7 bases, with 15 bases between. The CDR3 DNA follows: TGTGCCAGCAGGCAGGAGGCGAGGGGGACCCAGTACTTC. This translates into CASRQEARGTQYF. The entire variable domain, with the rest obtained from reference TRBV7-9 and TRBJ2-5, is as follows: DTGVSQNPRHKITKRGQNVTFRCDPISEHNRLYWYRQTLGQGPEFLTYFQNEAQLEKSRLLSDRFSAERPKGSFSTLEIQRTEQGDSAMYLCASRQEARGTQYFGPGTRLLVL.

There are many counts of this clonotype. This chain connects TRBV10-2 to TRBJ2-7; D is unresolved. V lost 3 bases, J lost 2 bases, and 11 bases lay in between. CDR3 length: 14 residues. Germline values: CDR1 WSHSY, CDR2 SAAADI. The CDR3 region is CASSETLTTYEQYF. CDR3 DNA sequence: TGCGCCAGCAGTGAAACCCTGACCACCTACGAGCAGTACTTC.

This clonotype was counted many times. The rearrangement uses TRBV9 and TRBJ1-2, with a tentative D call TRBD1 (6 bases). The germline V gene encodes CDR1 SGDLS and CDR2 YYNGEE. Trimming took 0 bases from V and 8 from J, leaving 11 bases between them. The CDR3 contains 13 residues. The CDR3 bases are TGTGCCAGCAGCGTAGGGGACATGGACGGCTACACCTTC. Its protein product is CASSVGDMDGYTF.

As for this clonotype: This may arise from a read error, as a much more abundant clone is one base away. The chain has TRBV13 and TRBJ1-3; D unclear. This CDR3 has 14 amino acids. Germline-derived CDR1 and CDR2 are PRHDT and FYEKMQ (reference sequence). CDR3 residues: CASSLVDSENTIYF. CDR3 coding DNA: TGTGCCAGCAGCTTAGTTGACTCTGAAAACACCATATATTTT.

This clonotype showed up many times. The rearrangement links TRBV2 to TRBJ1-6; D might be TRBD1 (6 bases). CDR1 is SNHLY and CDR2 is FYNNEI in the germline V gene. Trimming removed 6 bases at V and 8 bases at J, with 14 bases between. This CDR3 is 14 amino acids long. CDR3 DNA sequence: TGTGCCAGCAGGGAACAGGGTTCCTATTCACCCCTCCACTTT. Its translation is CASREQGSYSPLHF.

This clonotype appeared a few times. This rearrangement joins TRBV29-1 to TRBJ1-1; 8 bases are a match to TRBD1. The CDR3 contains 14 residues. The germline gives CDR1 SQVTM, CDR2 ANQGSEA. V lost 1 base to trimming and J lost 7 bases; unmatched junction nucleotides: 8. CDR3 nucleotide sequence: TGCAGCGTTGAAGCTCCGGGCAGGGGGCATGAAGCTTTCTTT. Amino acids: CSVEAPGRGHEAFF.

This clonotype appeared once. This rearrangement joins TRBV10-3 to TRBJ2-5; no clear D gene. CDR1 and CDR2 (germline): ENHRY, SYGVKD. The CDR3 consists of 11 residues. Trimming took 4 bases from V and 7 from J, leaving 7 bases between them. The CDR3 is CAISGRATQYF. Here the CDR3 DNA reads TGTGCCATCAGTGGAAGGGCGACCCAGTACTTC.

This clonotype was seen ten or more times. The CDR3 protein is CASSVNPRRGPEAFF. CDR3 coding DNA: TGTGCCAGCAGCGTCAACCCCCGTCGAGGACCTGAAGCTTTCTTT. The chain uses TRBV7-3 and TRBJ1-1, with D unresolved. CDR3 length: 15 residues. Trimming pared 5 bases from V and 6 bases from J, leaving 19 bases between. Germline-derived CDR1 and CDR2 are SGHTA and FQGTGA.

Ten or more counts support this clonotype. This chain links TRBV7-8 with TRBJ1-2; D is possibly TRBD1 (6 bases). Per the germline V gene, CDR1 is SGHVS and CDR2 is FQNEAQ. This CDR3 has 14 residues. Trimming removed 2 bases from V and 4 bases from J, with 11 bases in between. CDR3 region: CASSLPGQSYGYTF. For the CDR3, the DNA is TGTGCCAGCAGCTTACCCGGACAGAGCTATGGCTACACCTTC.

V usage is TRBV29-1 and J usage is TRBJ2-6; 9 bases are a match to TRBD2. The DNA matches TRBJ2-1 better at its end, which makes the J call doubtful. This CDR3 contains 13 residues. Germline V gives CDR1 SQVTM, CDR2 ANQGSEA. CDR3 DNA sequence: TGCAGCGTTGAACGACTAGCGGACAATGAGCAGTTCTTC. Its protein is CSVERLADNEQFF.